In this sample, the clone carrying this T cell receptor beta chain turned up many times. Its antigen is unknown. V gave up 3 bases and J gave up 7 bases, with 13 bases separating them. This CDR3 comprises 14 residues. Germline loops: CDR1 SGHTA, CDR2 FQGTGA. The second PCR ran about 6 to 12 cycles with a sample-barcoded 5' primer and J-beta primers. One entry per CDR3 protein results from TCRdb running MiXCR on the 5' RACE reads. The sample yields approximately 880,000 distinct CDR3 sequences, roughly 48% seen once. The sample belongs to a study of blood T cells in healthy people across ages. Findings and caveats of the study: More naive CD4+ cells and higher diversity marked long-lived donors relative to aged donors. Researchers said unsorted PBMCs prevented a conclusive naive versus antigen-experienced comparison. TCR beta diversity tracked closely with naive T cell percentage.

PBMCs, at least 6.5 million per sample, were isolated. The TCR was taken from a man aged 30-40 years in good health. Sequenced: blood. The chain recombines TRBV7-3 with TRBJ2-4; D ambiguous. DNA for the CDR3: TGTGCCAGCAGCTTCGGTCCCCCTGAGAACATTCAGTACTTC. Translating it yields CASSFGPPENIQYF.